The rows below give T cell receptor beta chains drawn from one sample of a study of beta chain features in type 1 diabetes. TCRdb keeps only in-frame clones here, not all; method: immunoSEQ multiplex PCR. Among 120,000 to 150,000 clones listed, under 60% were seen once. Input material: Tregs from blood. These receptors were collected from a man younger than 30 in good health. Both conserved end residues are part of each CDR3. The D gene is left open where the match is weak. Clone size is shown for a subset of rows, as once, few, many or a class of expanded clone.

cdr3_aa cdr3_nt v_call d_call clone_size j_call
CASSLYDRGPRGTEAFF TGTGCCAGCAGTTTATATGACAGGGGGCCCCGGGGCACTGAAGCTTTCTTT TRBV27 TRBD1 - TRBJ1-1
CASSSEPGQPHYNEQFF TGTGCCAGCAGCTCGGAACCGGGACAACCCCACTACAATGAGCAGTTCTTC TRBV7-9 - few TRBJ2-1
CATGTSGMETQYF TGTGCCACGGGGACTAGCGGGATGGAGACCCAGTACTTC TRBV10-3 TRBD2 few TRBJ2-5
CASSSLFQPQHF TGTGCCAGCTCCTCCCTTTTCCAGCCCCAGCATTTT TRBV28 - many TRBJ1-5
CASSLRTGDRETQYF TGTGCCAGCAGCTTACGGACAGGGGATAGAGAGACCCAGTACTTC TRBV11-1 TRBD1 - TRBJ2-5
CASSIGDNNQLQHF TGTGCCAGTAGTATCGGAGATAACAATCAGCTCCAGCATTTT TRBV19 - - TRBJ1-5
CASSSGPTRFTDTQYF TGTGCCAGCAGTTCTGGCCCTACTAGATTCACAGATACGCAGTATTTT TRBV7-9 - few TRBJ2-3
CASRKGYNSPLHF TGTGCCAGCAGAAAGGGGTATAATTCACCCCTCCACTTT TRBV5-4 - - TRBJ1-6
CASSFEGHPYEQYF TGCGCCAGCAGCTTTGAGGGACATCCCTACGAGCAGTACTTC TRBV5-1 - few TRBJ2-7
CASLSSKVIRGRRTEAFF TGTGCCAGCCTCAGCTCAAAAGTTATTCGGGGGAGGAGGACTGAAGCTTTCTTT TRBV5-6 - - TRBJ1-1
CATSREKGAVAANYGYTF TGTGCCACCAGCAGAGAAAAAGGGGCAGTCGCCGCCAACTATGGCTACACCTTC TRBV15 - - TRBJ1-2
CAIRGDPPSYNEQFF TGTGCCATCAGGGGAGACCCGCCCTCCTACAATGAGCAGTTCTTC TRBV10-3 - - TRBJ2-1
CASSEYRGQGAYEQYF TGTGCCAGCAGTGAATATCGGGGACAGGGGGCTTACGAGCAGTACTTC TRBV25-1 TRBD1 - TRBJ2-7
CASSPRVTGFYNEQFF TGTGCCAGCAGCCCCCGAGTTACGGGTTTCTACAATGAGCAGTTCTTC TRBV7-2 - - TRBJ2-1
CASSRQGVTGELFF TGTGCCAGTAGTCGACAGGGCGTCACCGGGGAGCTGTTTTTT TRBV19 TRBD1 few TRBJ2-2
CASFSRPYTQYF TGTGCCAGCTTCTCGCGCCCCTATACGCAGTATTTT TRBV6-1 - few TRBJ2-3
CASSLGTGPEKLFF TGTGCCAGCTCACTAGGGACAGGACCTGAAAAACTGTTTTTT TRBV18 TRBD1 - TRBJ1-4
CASSLAGRVWVGEKLFF TGTGCCAGCAGCTTAGCCGGCAGGGTGTGGGTTGGTGAAAAACTGTTTTTT TRBV7-2 - once TRBJ1-4
CASSPRTGGASLNTEAFF TGTGCCAGCTCACCTCGAACAGGGGGCGCGAGTTTAAACACTGAAGCTTTCTTT TRBV18 TRBD1 few TRBJ1-1
CASSPQGFFSGANVLTF TGTGCCAGCAGTCCGCAGGGGTTCTTCTCTGGGGCCAACGTCCTGACTTTC TRBV28 - - TRBJ2-6
CASSFGGEETQYF TGCGCCAGCAGCTTCGGCGGGGAAGAGACCCAGTACTTC TRBV5-1 - - TRBJ2-5
CASSPLNTGARGQYF TGTGCCAGCTCACCACTAAACACAGGGGCAAGGGGGCAGTACTTC TRBV18 TRBD1 - TRBJ2-7
CASSLPPGTGTDTQYF TGTGCCAGCTCACTCCCCCCAGGGACAGGCACAGATACGCAGTATTTT TRBV18 TRBD1 - TRBJ2-3
CASSFPRDRGRPGANVLTF TGTGCCAGCAGCTTCCCTCGGGACAGGGGGCGCCCTGGGGCCAACGTCCTGACTTTC TRBV7-2 TRBD1 - TRBJ2-6
CASSFNTPGGYTF TGTGCCAGCAGCTTCAACACCCCAGGGGGCTACACCTTC TRBV5-6 - - TRBJ1-2
CASRKLAGDEQYF TGTGCCAGCAGGAAACTAGCGGGAGACGAGCAGTACTTC TRBV6-1 TRBD2 - TRBJ2-7
CASRRINSPLHF TGCGCCAGCAGGCGTATCAATTCACCCCTCCACTTT TRBV5-1 - - TRBJ1-6
CASSPTRTGGTEAFF TGTGCCAGCAGCCCTACAAGGACAGGGGGAACTGAAGCTTTCTTT TRBV6-5 TRBD1 - TRBJ1-1
CASRSGGAGTEAFF TGTGCCAGCAGGTCGGGGGGCGCGGGGACTGAAGCTTTCTTT TRBV11-2 - - TRBJ1-1
CASSLYRTGNTGELFF TGCGCCAGCAGCTTATATAGGACAGGGAACACCGGGGAGCTGTTTTTT TRBV5-1 TRBD1 - TRBJ2-2
CASRMGTANTGELFF TGTGCCAGCAGGATGGGGACAGCGAACACCGGGGAGCTGTTTTTT TRBV14 TRBD1 - TRBJ2-2
CASSAPEERVRTDTQYF TGTGCCAGCAGTGCCCCGGAGGAGCGAGTCCGCACAGATACGCAGTATTTT TRBV2 - few TRBJ2-3
CASSLWVVRTVGYTF TGTGCCAGCAGCTTATGGGTGGTTCGGACAGTCGGCTACACCTTC TRBV5-6 - few TRBJ1-2
CAGKGLAGVIDYEQYF TGTGCCGGAAAAGGACTAGCGGGAGTGATCGACTACGAGCAGTACTTC TRBV9 TRBD2 few TRBJ2-7
CASSPGTGTYEQYF TGTGCCAGCAGCCCAGGGACAGGGACCTACGAGCAGTACTTC TRBV7-2 TRBD1 once TRBJ2-7
CASSPPGAGQHNEQFF TGTGCCAGCTCACCACCGGGGGCTGGGCAGCACAATGAGCAGTTCTTC TRBV18 - - TRBJ2-1
CATSRDTGGPGGEQFF TGTGCCACCAGCAGAGATACAGGGGGCCCTGGAGGTGAGCAGTTCTTC TRBV15 TRBD1 - TRBJ2-1